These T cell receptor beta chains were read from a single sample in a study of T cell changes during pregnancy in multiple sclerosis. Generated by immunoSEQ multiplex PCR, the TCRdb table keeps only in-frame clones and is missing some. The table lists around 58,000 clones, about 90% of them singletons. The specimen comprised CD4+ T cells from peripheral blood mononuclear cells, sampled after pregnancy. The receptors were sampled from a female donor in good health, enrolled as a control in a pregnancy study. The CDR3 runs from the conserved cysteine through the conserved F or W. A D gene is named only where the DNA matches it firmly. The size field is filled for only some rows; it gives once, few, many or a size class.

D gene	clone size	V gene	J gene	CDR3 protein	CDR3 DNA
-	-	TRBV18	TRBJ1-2	CASSPTEDYGYTF	TGTGCCAGCTCACCCACAGAAGACTATGGCTACACCTTC
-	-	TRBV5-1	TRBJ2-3	CASSLGTGRGTDTQYF	TGCGCCAGCAGCTTAGGAACAGGGAGAGGCACAGATACGCAGTATTTT
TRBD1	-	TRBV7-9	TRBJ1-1	CASRLTGDSVGAFF	TGTGCCAGCAGGCTGACAGGGGACTCCGTTGGAGCTTTCTTT
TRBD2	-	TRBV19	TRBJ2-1	CASSPGLAGASVKYNEQFF	TGTGCCAGTAGTCCCGGACTAGCGGGGGCGTCAGTGAAATACAATGAGCAGTTCTTC
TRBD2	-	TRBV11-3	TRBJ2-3	CAIASSGGADTQYF	TGTGCCATCGCGTCTAGCGGGGGGGCCGATACGCAGTATTTT
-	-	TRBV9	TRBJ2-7	CASSVDFGGNPYEQYF	TGTGCCAGCAGCGTAGATTTCGGGGGAAATCCCTACGAGCAGTACTTC
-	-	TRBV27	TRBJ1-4	CASRGAGKSKMSTNEKLFF	TGTGCCAGCAGGGGGGCCGGGAAATCTAAAATGTCAACTAATGAAAAACTGTTTTTT
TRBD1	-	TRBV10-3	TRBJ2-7	CAISESGDSGSYEQYF	TGTGCCATCAGTGAGTCGGGGGACAGCGGATCCTACGAGCAGTACTTC
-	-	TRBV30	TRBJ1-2	CAWSVRGGGYGYTF	TGTGCCTGGAGTGTACGCGGGGGAGGCTATGGCTACACCTTC
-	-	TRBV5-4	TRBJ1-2	CASSLEANYGYTF	TGTGCCAGCAGCTTAGAGGCTAACTATGGCTACACCTTC
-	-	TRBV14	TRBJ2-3	CASSQDGGTLTDTQYF	TGTGCCAGCAGCCAAGATGGAGGAACCCTCACAGATACGCAGTATTTT
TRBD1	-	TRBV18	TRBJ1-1	CASSSQGARGNTEAFF	TGTGCCAGCTCGTCACAGGGGGCGAGGGGGAACACTGAAGCTTTCTTT
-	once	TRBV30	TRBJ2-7	CAWSAQDYEQYF	TGTGCCTGGAGTGCACAGGACTACGAGCAGTACTTC
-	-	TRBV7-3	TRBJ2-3	CASSLTREELDTQYF	TGTGCCAGCAGCTTAACGCGGGAAGAGTTAGATACGCAGTATTTT
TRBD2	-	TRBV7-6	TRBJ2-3	CASSLVPSGGPDTQYF	TGTGCCAGCAGCTTAGTTCCTAGCGGGGGCCCGGATACGCAGTATTTT
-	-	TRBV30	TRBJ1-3	CAWRGGSGNTIYF	TGTGCCTGGAGGGGGGGTTCCGGAAACACCATATATTTT
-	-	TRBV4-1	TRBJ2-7	CASSQEIARALGEQYF	TGCGCCAGCAGCCAAGAAATTGCCAGGGCCCTCGGCGAGCAGTACTTC
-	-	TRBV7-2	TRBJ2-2	CASSLELGELFF	TGTGCCAGCAGCTTAGAACTCGGGGAGCTGTTTTTT
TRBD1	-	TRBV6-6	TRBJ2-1	CASSYKDRGVLDEQFF	TGTGCCAGCAGTTACAAGGACAGGGGGGTATTAGATGAGCAGTTCTTC
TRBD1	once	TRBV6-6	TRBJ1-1	CASSPDRVAEAFF	TGTGCCAGCTCCCCGGACAGGGTCGCTGAAGCTTTCTTT
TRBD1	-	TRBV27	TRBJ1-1	CASSLMTGTGAKGGTEAFF	TGTGCCAGCAGTTTGATGACCGGGACAGGGGCAAAAGGGGGCACTGAAGCTTTCTTT
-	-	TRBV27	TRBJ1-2	CASSPFSGNNYGYTF	TGTGCCAGCAGCCCGTTTTCAGGCAATAACTATGGCTACACCTTC
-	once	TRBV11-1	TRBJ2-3	CASSLGQEPSTDTQYF	TGTGCCAGCAGCTTAGGACAGGAACCTAGCACAGATACGCAGTATTTT
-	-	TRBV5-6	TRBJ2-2	CASSSNTGELFF	TGTGCCAGCAGCTCAAACACCGGGGAGCTGTTTTTT
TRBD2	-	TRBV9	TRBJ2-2	CASSVGAGGPTGELFF	TGTGCCAGCAGCGTAGGGGCGGGGGGGCCCACCGGGGAGCTGTTTTTT
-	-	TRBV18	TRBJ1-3	CASSRQAGGDISGNTIYF	TGTGCCAGCTCACGCCAGGCGGGCGGGGATATCTCTGGAAACACCATATATTTT
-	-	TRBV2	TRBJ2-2	CASSGPAGGELFF	TGTGCCAGCAGTGGCCCTGCCGGCGGGGAGCTGTTTTTT
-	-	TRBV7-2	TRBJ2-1	CASSLAGGQYNEQFF	TGTGCCAGCAGCTTAGCGGGGGGGCAGTACAATGAGCAGTTCTTC
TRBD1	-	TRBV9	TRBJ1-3	CASSVGTGGSGNTIYF	TGTGCCAGCAGCGTAGGGACAGGCGGCTCTGGAAACACCATATATTTT
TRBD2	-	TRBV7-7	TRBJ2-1	CASSPSAGGNEQFF	TGTGCCAGCAGCCCTAGCGCGGGGGGAAATGAGCAGTTCTTC
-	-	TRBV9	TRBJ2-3	CASKRAGTDTQYF	TGTGCCAGCAAACGGGCGGGGACAGATACGCAGTATTTT
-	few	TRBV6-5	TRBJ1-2	CASSYRGGAIYGYTF	TGTGCCAGCAGTTACCGGGGGGGCGCGATCTATGGCTACACCTTC
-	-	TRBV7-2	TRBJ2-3	CASSLARGTDTQYF	TGTGCCAGCAGCTTAGCCCGAGGCACAGATACGCAGTATTTT
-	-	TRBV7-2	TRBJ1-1	CASSLFGISQGNTEAFF	TGTGCCAGCAGCCTTTTCGGAATCAGCCAGGGGAACACTGAAGCTTTCTTT
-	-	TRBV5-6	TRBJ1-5	CASSLYSQGLGYQPQHF	TGTGCCAGCAGCTTGTATAGTCAGGGCCTCGGCTATCAGCCCCAGCATTTT
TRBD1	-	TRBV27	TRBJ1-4	CARSRSGGPASNEKLFF	TGTGCCAGAAGTCGTTCAGGGGGCCCTGCCTCAAATGAAAAACTGTTTTTT
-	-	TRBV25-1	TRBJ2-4	CASTGTQWWENIQYF	TGTGCCAGCACGGGGACACAATGGTGGGAAAACATTCAGTACTTC
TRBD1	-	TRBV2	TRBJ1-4	CASRDGTANEKLFF	TGTGCCAGCAGAGATGGGACAGCGAATGAAAAACTGTTTTTT
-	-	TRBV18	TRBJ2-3	CASSPGGAFTDTQYF	TGTGCCAGCTCACCGGGGGGTGCATTTACAGATACGCAGTATTTT
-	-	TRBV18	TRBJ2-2	CASSAATNTGELFF	TGTGCCAGCTCAGCCGCGACGAACACCGGGGAGCTGTTTTTT
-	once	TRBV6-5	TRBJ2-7	CASQRGPRGVYEQYF	TGTGCCAGCCAACGTGGGCCGCGCGGGGTCTACGAGCAGTACTTC
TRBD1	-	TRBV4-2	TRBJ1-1	CASSTPGTGNTEAFF	TGTGCCAGCAGCACCCCGGGGACAGGGAACACTGAAGCTTTCTTT
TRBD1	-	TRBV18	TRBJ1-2	CASSPSGTGGLSYGYTF	TGTGCCAGCTCACCATCCGGGACAGGGGGCCTAAGCTATGGCTACACCTTC
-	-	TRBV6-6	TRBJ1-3	CASRTTGKENTIYF	TGTGCCAGCAGGACTACAGGGAAGGAAAACACCATATATTTT
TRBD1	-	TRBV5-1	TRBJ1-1	CASSPPPGTGERNTEAFF	TGCGCCAGCAGCCCCCCCCCTGGGACAGGGGAGAGGAACACTGAAGCTTTCTTT
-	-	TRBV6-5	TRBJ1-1	CASRPVWGVYTEAFF	TGTGCCAGCAGGCCGGTCTGGGGGGTTTACACTGAAGCTTTCTTT
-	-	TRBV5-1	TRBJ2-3	CASSSHTDTQYF	TGCGCCAGCAGCTCCCACACAGATACGCAGTATTTT
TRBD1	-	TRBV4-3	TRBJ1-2	CASSRTRTGRGYTF	TGCGCCAGCAGCCGCACTAGGACAGGGCGCGGCTACACCTTC
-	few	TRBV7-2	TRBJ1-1	CASRTSLNTEAFF	TGTGCCAGCAGGACTTCACTAAACACTGAAGCTTTCTTT
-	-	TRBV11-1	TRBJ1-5	CASTPARQMSNQPQHF	TGTGCCAGCACCCCAGCGCGGCAGATGAGCAATCAGCCCCAGCATTTT
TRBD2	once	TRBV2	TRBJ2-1	CASRGTSGRYNEQFF	TGTGCCAGCAGGGGGACTAGCGGGCGATACAATGAGCAGTTCTTC
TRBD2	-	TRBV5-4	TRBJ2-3	CASSEARLASNTQYF	TGTGCCAGCAGCGAAGCCCGACTAGCTTCGAATACGCAGTATTTT
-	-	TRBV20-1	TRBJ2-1	CSALGNEQFF	TGCAGTGCTCTCGGCAATGAGCAGTTCTTC
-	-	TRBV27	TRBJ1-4	CASSPDWGANEKLFF	TGTGCCAGCAGTCCAGATTGGGGGGCTAATGAAAAACTGTTTTTT
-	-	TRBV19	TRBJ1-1	CASSTVVGGTEAFF	TGTGCCAGTAGTACGGTCGTGGGGGGCACTGAAGCTTTCTTT
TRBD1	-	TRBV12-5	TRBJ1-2	CASGLVTGQGVYGYTF	TGTGCTAGTGGTTTGGTGACAGGGCAGGGAGTCTATGGCTACACCTTC